This T cell receptor (beta chain) was recorded in a study of cytomegalovirus exposure and HLA in healthy donors. The study's findings and limits: High sensitivity and specificity were reportedly achieved when the classifier diagnosed cytomegalovirus status. Investigators reported over 150 TCR beta chains as tied to cytomegalovirus. A likely sequencing artifact accounted for one observed cluster of highly shared sequence variants.

This clone was detected once. Its specificity is unknown. The V segment lost 0 bases and the J segment 6 bases; nucleotides outside the gene matches: 15. The V gene's germline CDR1 is SGHTA and CDR2 FQGNSA. The CDR3 covers 18 residues. PCR used 60 Vbeta primers and 13 Jbeta primers. Method: immunoSEQ multiplex PCR; TCRdb's copy keeps in-frame clones and lacks some. Among about 95,000 clones, about 80% were seen once, and the ten largest hold roughly 11%. This chain links TRBV7-2 with TRBJ2-3; 7 positions agree with TRBD2. Sample: PBMCs. The origin of this receptor is a man aged 18 to 30 in good health and CMV-seropositive. CDR3 in DNA: TGTGCCAGCAGCTTAGCTGTTGGCGGCGGGGGTAGTCTGGATACGCAGTATTTT. It yields the protein CASSLAVGGGGSLDTQYF.